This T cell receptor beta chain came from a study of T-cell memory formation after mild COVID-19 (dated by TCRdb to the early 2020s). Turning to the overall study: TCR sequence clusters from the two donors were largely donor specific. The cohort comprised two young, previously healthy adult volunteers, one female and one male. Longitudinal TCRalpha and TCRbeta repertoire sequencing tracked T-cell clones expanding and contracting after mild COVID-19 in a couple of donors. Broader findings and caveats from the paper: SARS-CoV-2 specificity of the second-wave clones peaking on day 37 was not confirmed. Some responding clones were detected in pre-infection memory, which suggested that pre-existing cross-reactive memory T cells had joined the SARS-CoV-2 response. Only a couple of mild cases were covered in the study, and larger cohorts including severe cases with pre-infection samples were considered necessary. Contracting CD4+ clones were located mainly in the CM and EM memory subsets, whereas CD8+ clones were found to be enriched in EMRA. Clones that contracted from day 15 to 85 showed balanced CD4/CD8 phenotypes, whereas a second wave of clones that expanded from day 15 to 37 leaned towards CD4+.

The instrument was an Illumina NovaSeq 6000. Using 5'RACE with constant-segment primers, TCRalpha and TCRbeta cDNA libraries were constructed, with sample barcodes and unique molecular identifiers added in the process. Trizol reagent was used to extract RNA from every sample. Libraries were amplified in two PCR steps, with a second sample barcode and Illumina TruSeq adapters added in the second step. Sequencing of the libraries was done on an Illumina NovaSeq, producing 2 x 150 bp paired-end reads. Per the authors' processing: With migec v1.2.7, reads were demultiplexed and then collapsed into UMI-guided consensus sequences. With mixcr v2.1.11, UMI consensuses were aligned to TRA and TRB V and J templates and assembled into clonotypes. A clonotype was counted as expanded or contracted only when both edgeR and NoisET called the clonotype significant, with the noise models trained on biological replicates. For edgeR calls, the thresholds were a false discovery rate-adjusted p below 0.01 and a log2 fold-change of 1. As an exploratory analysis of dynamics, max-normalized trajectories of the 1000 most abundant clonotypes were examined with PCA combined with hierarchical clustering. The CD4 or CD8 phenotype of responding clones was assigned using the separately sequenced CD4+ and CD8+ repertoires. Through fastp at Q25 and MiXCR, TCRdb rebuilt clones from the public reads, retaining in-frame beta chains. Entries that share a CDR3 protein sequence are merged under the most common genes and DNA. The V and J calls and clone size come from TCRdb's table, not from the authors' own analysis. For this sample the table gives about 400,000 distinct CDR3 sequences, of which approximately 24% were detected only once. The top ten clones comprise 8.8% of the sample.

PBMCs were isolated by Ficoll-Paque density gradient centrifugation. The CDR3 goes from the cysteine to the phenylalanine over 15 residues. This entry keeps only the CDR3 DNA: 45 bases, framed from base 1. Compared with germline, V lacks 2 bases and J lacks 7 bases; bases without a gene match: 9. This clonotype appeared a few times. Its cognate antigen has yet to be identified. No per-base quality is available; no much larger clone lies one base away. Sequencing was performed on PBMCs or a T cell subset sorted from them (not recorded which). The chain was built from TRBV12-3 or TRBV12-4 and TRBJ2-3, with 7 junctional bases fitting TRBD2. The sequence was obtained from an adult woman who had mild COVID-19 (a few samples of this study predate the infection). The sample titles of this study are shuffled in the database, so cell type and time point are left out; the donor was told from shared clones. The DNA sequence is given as TGTGCCAGCAGTTTACCCGGGGGGATGGTAAATACGCAGTATTTT. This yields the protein CASSLPGGMVNTQYF.